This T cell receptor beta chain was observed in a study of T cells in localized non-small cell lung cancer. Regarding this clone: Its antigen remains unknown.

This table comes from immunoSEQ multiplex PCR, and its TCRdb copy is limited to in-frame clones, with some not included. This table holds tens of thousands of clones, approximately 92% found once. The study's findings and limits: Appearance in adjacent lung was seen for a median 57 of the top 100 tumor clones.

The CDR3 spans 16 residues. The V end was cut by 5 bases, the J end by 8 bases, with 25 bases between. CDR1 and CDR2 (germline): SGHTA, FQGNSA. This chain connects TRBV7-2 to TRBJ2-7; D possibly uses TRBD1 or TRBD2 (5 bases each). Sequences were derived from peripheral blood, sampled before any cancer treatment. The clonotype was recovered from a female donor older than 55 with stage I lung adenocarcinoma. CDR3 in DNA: TGTGCCAGCAGCGAAACGCCCGGGACGCCGGGCTCAAAGCAGTACTTC. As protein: CASSETPGTPGSKQYF.